The 17 T cell receptor beta chains below all came from one sample that was sequenced in a study of T cell repertoires in cytomegalovirus infection. TCRdb independently ran MiXCR on the reads; one entry per CDR3 protein. The sample records approximately 630,000 distinct CDR3 sequences, 24% being singletons. The specimen was CD8+ T cells from PBMCs. The receptors come from a human donor in good health (CMV status not recorded). Some clones in this sample may be carry-over from other donors' samples.

This clonotype occurred a few times. The chain carries TRBV6-2 or TRBV6-3 and TRBJ1-1; perhaps TRBD1 as D (5 bases). CDR1 and CDR2 from the germline V gene are MNHEY and SVGEGT. The length of the CDR3 is 12 residues. Trimming removed 11 bases at V and 10 bases at J, with 20 bases between. For the CDR3, the DNA is TGTGCCGCCCTCACGGAGACCGGGGGAGCTTTCTTT. Protein sequence: CAALTETGGAFF.

As concerns this clonotype: Sequence at one end of the junction differs from germline and may be a read error. The rearrangement links TRBV7-9 to TRBJ1-2, with 7 positions matching TRBD1. Per germline, CDR1 SEHNR and CDR2 FQNEAQ (reference sequence). The length of the CDR3 is 16 residues. The CDR3 protein is CTSSPPVPGQHYGYTF. The CDR3 nucleotides are TGTACCAGCAGCCCCCCTGTACCGGGACAGCACTATGGCTACACCTTC. The whole variable domain, filled in from reference TRBV7-9 and TRBJ1-2, reads DTGVSQNPRHKITKRGQNVTFRCDPISEHNRLYWYRQTLGQGPEFLTYFQNEAQLEKSRLLSDRFSAERPKGSFSTLEIQRTEQGDSAMYLCTSSPPVPGQHYGYTFGSGTRLTVV.

The V gene is TRBV6-5, the J gene TRBJ2-3, with TRBD1 matching over 7 bases. The CDR3 sequence is 14 residues long. Germline CDR1 MNHEY, CDR2 SVGAGI. Trimming took 8 bases from V and 0 from J; bases not matched to a gene: 5. The CDR3 region is CASGGQASTDTQYF. The DNA of the CDR3 is TGTGCCAGCGGCGGACAGGCGAGCACAGATACGCAGTATTTT.

The V gene is TRBV2, the J gene TRBJ1-5; D may be TRBD1 (6 bases). Germline assignment: CDR1 SNHLY and CDR2 FYNNEI. The CDR3 loop spans 15 amino acids. V shed 8 bases and J shed 7 bases, with 21 bases lying between them. The chain's CDR3 is CASERGVGFRQPQHF. CDR3 DNA sequence: TGTGCCAGCGAAAGGGGGGTGGGGTTTCGGCAGCCCCAGCATTTT.

The chain has TRBV2 and TRBJ1-1, with 9 bases matching TRBD1. J gave up 4 bases and V 11 bases, and 14 bases lay outside the gene matches. CDR1 and CDR2 (germline): SNHLY, FYNNEI. This CDR3 has 15 amino acids. The CDR3 here is CALQGAGGLGTEAFF. For the CDR3, the DNA is TGTGCCCTACAGGGGGCAGGCGGGCTTGGCACTGAAGCTTTCTTT.

This sequence joins TRBV29-1 and TRBJ1-2; possible D gene TRBD1, 5 bases. Trimming left V 2 bases short and J 2 bases short, with 12 bases between. This CDR3 comprises 14 residues. Germline CDR1 is SQVTM and CDR2 is ANQGSEA. CDR3 residues: CSVESTGLNYGYTF. The CDR3 DNA is TGCAGCGTTGAATCTACAGGTCTAAACTATGGCTACACCTTC.

V is TRBV14 and J is TRBJ1-2; the match to TRBD1 covers 7 bases. Germline-derived CDR1 and CDR2 are SGHDN and FVKESK. The CDR3 runs to 15 residues. V trimming: 3 bases; J trimming: 2 bases; junction bases outside the gene matches: 6. CDR3: CASSQYRGPNYGYTF. Here the CDR3 DNA reads TGTGCCAGCAGCCAGTACAGGGGACCAAACTATGGCTACACCTTC.

This clonotype was recorded many times. The genes are TRBV7-2 and TRBJ2-1; tentative D call: TRBD2 (6 bases). The germline CDR1 and CDR2 sequences are SGHTA and FQGNSA. The CDR3 sequence is 15 residues long. V was trimmed by 4 bases and J by 6 bases, leaving 16 bases between them. CDR3 DNA sequence: TGTGCCAGCAGCTACATAGCCGGGGGATCCAATGAGCAGTTCTTC. It is translated as CASSYIAGGSNEQFF. Drawing the rest from reference TRBV7-2 and TRBJ2-1, the complete variable domain is GAGVSQSPSNKVTEKGKDVELRCDPISGHTALYWYRQSLGQGLEFLIYFQGNSAPDKSGLPSDRFSAERTGGSVSTLTIQRTQQEDSAVYLCASSYIAGGSNEQFFGPGTRLTVL.

The rearrangement uses TRBV29-1 and TRBJ1-1, with D possibly matching TRBD1 (5 bases). Germline V gives CDR1 SQVTM, CDR2 ANQGSEA. The CDR3 sequence is 10 residues long. Trimming removed 6 bases at V and 8 bases at J, with 10 bases between. The CDR3 here is CSVQTDEAFF. The CDR3 DNA reads as TGCAGCGTCCAGACAGACGAAGCTTTCTTT.

V gene TRBV4-2 combines with J gene TRBJ2-2; tentatively, D is TRBD1 (6 bases). CDR3 length: 13 amino acids. Per germline, CDR1 LGHNA and CDR2 YNFKEQ. V was clipped by 1 base and J by 10 bases, with 10 bases between them. The CDR3 DNA is TGTGCCAGCAGCCAAGGGTTGGGGGCGGAGCTGTTTTTT. Its translation: CASSQGLGAELFF.

V and J are TRBV6-6 and TRBJ2-7, with TRBD2 matching 7 bases. CDR3 size: 15 residues. Per the germline V gene, CDR1 is MNHNY and CDR2 is SVGAGI (reference sequence). V dropped 2 bases and J dropped 3; count of bases not matched to a gene: 7. This CDR3 reads CASSYPLGGGYEQYF. In nucleotides, the CDR3 is TGTGCCAGCAGTTACCCCTTGGGGGGGGGCTACGAGCAGTACTTC.

This clonotype was seen many times. This chain uses TRBV6-1 with TRBJ2-2; D gene unclear. Germline V gives CDR1 MNHNS, CDR2 SASEGT. There are 12 residues in the CDR3. V was shortened by 6 bases and J by 3 bases, with 5 bases between the two germline ends. This CDR3 reads CASRLYTGELFF. The CDR3 nucleotides are TGTGCCAGCAGGCTTTACACCGGGGAGCTGTTTTTT.

This clonotype came up many times. The chain joins TRBV7-9 to TRBJ1-5; 8 positions match TRBD1. There are 12 residues in the CDR3. After removal of 5 bases from V and 16 bases from J, the junction contained 10 bases not matched to a gene. From germline, CDR1 is SEHNR and CDR2 FQNEAQ (reference sequence). CDR3 nucleotides: TGTGCCAGCAGCCAGGGACAGGAGCCTTGTCATTTT. The encoded protein is CASSQGQEPCHF.

The gene calls are TRBV12-3 or TRBV12-4 and TRBJ2-5; a possible D gene is TRBD1 (6 bases). CDR3 length equals 16 residues. V dropped 3 bases and J dropped 5 bases, with 19 bases sitting between them. The CDR3 sequence is CASSFFTGTRVETQYF. The CDR3 nucleotides read TGTGCCAGCAGTTTCTTTACAGGGACCCGGGTGGAGACCCAGTACTTC.

The table lists this clonotype with a few counts. This chain uses TRBV29-1 with TRBJ1-2; TRBD1 aligns across 8 bases. Germline lookup yields CDR1 SQVTM and CDR2 ANQGSEA. The CDR3 loop spans 11 amino acids. Trimming took 0 bases from V and 13 from J; bases not matched to a gene: 4. The CDR3 region has the DNA TGCAGCGTTGAAGATAGGACAGGGATCACCTTC. Translated: CSVEDRTGITF.

This chain links TRBV29-1 with TRBJ1-2, with D possibly matching TRBD1 (5 bases). Germline assignment: CDR1 SQVTM and CDR2 ANQGSEA. CDR3 length equals 15 residues. Trimming shortened V by 8 bases and J by 3 bases, and 22 bases separated the two germline ends. The chain's CDR3 is CSSDDSVGRDYGYTF. The CDR3 nucleotides are TGCAGCTCCGATGACAGTGTCGGTAGAGACTATGGCTACACCTTC.

This rearrangement joins TRBV7-9 to TRBJ2-3; 9 nucleotides match TRBD1. J was trimmed by 3 bases and V by 5 bases; bases with no gene match: 9. Germline V gene data show CDR1 as SEHNR and CDR2 as FQNEAQ (reference sequence). The CDR3 has 16 amino acids. In DNA form, the CDR3 reads TGTGCCAGCAGCCCCAGGACAGGGGCCCCTACAGATACGCAGTATTTT. It translates to CASSPRTGAPTDTQYF.